This TCR beta chain came from a study of CD8 T cells in Susac syndrome. RNA totalling about 0.45 to 1 ug underwent reverse transcription with random hexamers. TCRdb reprocessed the immunoSEQ multiplex PCR reads with MiXCR, giving one entry per CDR3 protein. The sample has about 120,000 distinct CDR3 sequences, approximately 94% seen once. Sequencing of TCR beta was carried out in blood CD8+ and CD4+ T cells. Matching for age and sex applied to the controls, who were healthy donors. TEMRA cells underwent FACS enrichment and CD8+ and CD4+ T cells underwent negative isolation. The CDR3 totals 13 residues. Trimming removed 6 bases from V and 2 bases from J; junction bases left unmatched: 3. Germline V gene sequence: CDR1 DFQATT, CDR2 SNEGSKA (reference sequence).

The receptor was derived from a human donor in good health. Input material: CD4+ T cells from PBMCs. This rearrangement joins TRBV20-1 to TRBJ2-1; 8 bases align to TRBD2. Here the CDR3 DNA reads TGCAGTGCCAGCGGGAGCCCCTACAATGAGCAGTTCTTC. It translates to CSASGSPYNEQFF.